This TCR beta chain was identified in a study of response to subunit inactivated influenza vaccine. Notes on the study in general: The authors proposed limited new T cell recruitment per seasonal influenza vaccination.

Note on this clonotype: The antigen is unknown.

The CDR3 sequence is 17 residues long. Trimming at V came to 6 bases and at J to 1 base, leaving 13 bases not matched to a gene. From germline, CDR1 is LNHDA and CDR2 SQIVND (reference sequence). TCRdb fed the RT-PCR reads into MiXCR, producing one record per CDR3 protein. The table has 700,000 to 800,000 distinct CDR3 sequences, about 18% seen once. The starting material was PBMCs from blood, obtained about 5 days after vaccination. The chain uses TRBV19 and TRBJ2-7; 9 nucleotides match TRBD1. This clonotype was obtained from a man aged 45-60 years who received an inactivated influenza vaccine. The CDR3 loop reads CASSNPPDRGDSYEQYF. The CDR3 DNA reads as TGTGCCAGTAGCAACCCACCGGACAGGGGCGATTCCTACGAGCAGTACTTC.